This T cell receptor (beta chain) was documented in a study of graft-versus-host responses after intestinal transplantation. The overall study: Transplants were multivisceral, liver-intestinal, or isolated intestinal. Uniformly, recipients were administered anti-thymocyte globulin induction with subsequent tacrolimus and steroids for around 3 years. Study outcomes and limitations: GvH clones were identified in recipient marrow, with some first appearing in ileum or blood. An association linked early post-transplant HvG declines with peak circulating GvH clone levels.

This clone was recorded a few times. The antigen remains unidentified. This CDR3 has 15 residues. In germline, CDR1 is SEHNR, CDR2 FQNEAQ (reference sequence). Losses at the gene ends were 5 bases for V and 6 bases for J; bases not matched to a gene: 9. Generated by immunoSEQ multiplex PCR, the TCRdb table keeps only in-frame clones and is missing some. The table has tens of thousands of clones, approximately 94% seen once. The chain recombines TRBV7-9 with TRBJ1-4; 7 bases agree with TRBD1. The TCR was taken from a human donor who was the organ donor for an intestinal transplant. Source: unstimulated CD4+ T cells sorted from spleen or lymph node cells, taken before transplant. Written as DNA, the CDR3 is TGTGCCAGCAGCCCTCGACAGGGTTTCGATGAAAAACTGTTTTTT. This translates into CASSPRQGFDEKLFF.